Sequencing of this TCR beta chain was carried out in a study of T cells in Graves' hyperthyroidism and ophthalmopathy. General study results and limits: Ophthalmopathy, as predicted by the model, came a median about seven months after the prediction. Most clonotypes that expanded in the thyroid above 0.001 also showed up in blood.

The investigators amplified TCR beta CDR3 regions from RNA transcripts. The HTBI primer set drove a first-round RT-PCR of the TCR CDR3. TCRdb reanalysed the multiplex PCR reads using MiXCR and keeps one entry per CDR3 protein. The repertoire has some 270,000 distinct CDR3 sequences, about 13% of them found once; the top ten carry approximately 7.9%. The study defined stable Graves' hyperthyroidism as no ophthalmopathy progression within 18 months. Each 10 ml fresh peripheral blood draw supplied the PBMCs. About this clonotype: Its antigen is as yet unknown.

What was sequenced was blood. The source is a middle-aged woman with Graves' hyperthyroidism.

Here the CDR3 DNA reads TGTGCCAGCAGTAAAATACAGGGGAAGCTTGGTTCACCCCTCCACTTT. Translation gives CASSKIQGKLGSPLHF. V is TRBV6-1 and J is TRBJ1-6, with 7 bases fitting TRBD1. The V segment lost 5 bases and the J segment 9 bases; nucleotides outside the gene matches: 13. This CDR3 region has 16 residues. Germline V CDR1 and CDR2: MNHNS, SASEGT.